This T cell receptor (beta chain) appears in the sequencing data of a study of T cells in Graves' hyperthyroidism and ophthalmopathy. Findings of the study overall: The blood repertoire included most of the expanded thyroid clonotypes above 0.001.

Using RNA transcripts as the source, TCR beta CDR3 regions were amplified. First-round RT-PCR with HTBI primers amplified the TCR CDR3 region. TCRdb reanalysed the multiplex PCR reads using MiXCR and keeps one entry per CDR3 protein. The sample has hundreds of thousands of distinct CDR3 sequences, 35% to 55% seen once. Across 18 months, stable Graves' hyperthyroidism was marked by no progression to ophthalmopathy. Any patient presenting with uncontrolled infection, other autoimmune disease, pregnancy or lactation was left out. Between the trimmed V and J ends, which lost 3 bases and 5 bases, there was a span of 10 bases. Germline CDR1 is SEHNR and CDR2 is FQNEAQ (reference sequence). This CDR3 is 13 amino acids long. This clonotype was detected only a few times. Its antigen is not known.

Sequencing was carried out using peripheral blood or thyroid tissue (not recorded which). The receptor comes from a woman aged 18-29 years with Graves' hyperthyroidism. The chain uses TRBV7-9 and TRBJ1-1; possibly TRBD1 for D (5 bases). The CDR3 bases are TGTGCCAGCAGCTTGGGGGTGTTGACTGAAGCTTTCTTT. Residues: CASSLGVLTEAFF.